This T cell receptor (beta chain) is drawn from a study of CD8 T cells in Susac syndrome. This CDR3 comprises 13 residues. Germline V lookup: CDR1 DFQATT, CDR2 SNEGSKA (reference sequence). Trimming cost V 3 bases and J 3 bases, with 12 bases left between them. RNA, at roughly 0.5 to 1 ug, was reverse transcribed with random hexamers. Multiplex immunoSEQ PCR targeted 54 Vbeta and 13 Jbeta TCR beta segments. Each CDR3 protein is one row after TCRdb ran MiXCR on the immunoSEQ multiplex PCR reads. Of 120,000 to 150,000 distinct CDR3 sequences listed, roughly 95% are singletons. Specimen: CD4+ T cells from PBMCs. The V call is TRBV20-1, the J call TRBJ2-7; the D is unclear. The clonotype originates from a human donor in good health. The CDR3 loop reads CSARQPSLYEQYF. For the CDR3, the DNA is TGCAGTGCTAGGCAACCGTCGCTCTACGAGCAGTACTTC.